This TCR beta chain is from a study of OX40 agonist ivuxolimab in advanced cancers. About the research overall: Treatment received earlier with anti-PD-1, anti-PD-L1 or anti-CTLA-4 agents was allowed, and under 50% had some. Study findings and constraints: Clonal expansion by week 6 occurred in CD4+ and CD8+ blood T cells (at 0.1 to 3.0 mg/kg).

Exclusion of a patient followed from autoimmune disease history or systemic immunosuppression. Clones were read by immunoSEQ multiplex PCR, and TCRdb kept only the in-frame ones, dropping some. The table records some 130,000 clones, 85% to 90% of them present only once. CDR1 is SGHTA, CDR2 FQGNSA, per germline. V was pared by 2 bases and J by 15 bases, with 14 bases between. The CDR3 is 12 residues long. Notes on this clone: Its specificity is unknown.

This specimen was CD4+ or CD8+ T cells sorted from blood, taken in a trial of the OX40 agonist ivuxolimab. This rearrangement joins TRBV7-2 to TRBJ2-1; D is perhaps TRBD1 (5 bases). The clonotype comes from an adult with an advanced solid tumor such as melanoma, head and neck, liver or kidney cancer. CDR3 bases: TGTGCCAGCAGCTTACAGGGCCCTATTGGGTTCTTC. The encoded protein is CASSLQGPIGFF.